Listed here are 23 T cell receptor beta chains from one sample, sequenced in a study of blood T cell repertoires in COVID-19. Assay used: immunoSEQ multiplex PCR; TCRdb lists only in-frame clones, some missing. The sample has roughly 130,000 clones, around 85% seen once. What was sequenced was PBMCs or T cells enriched from blood (not recorded which). These TCRs come from a man aged 45 to 65 who had recovered from COVID-19.

The chain is built from TRBV9 and TRBJ1-2; 8 bases are a match to TRBD1. J lost 9 bases, V lost 3 bases, and 10 bases had no gene match. Germline values: CDR1 SGDLS, CDR2 YYNGEE. The CDR3 spans 14 residues. The DNA for the CDR3 is TGTGCCAGCAGCGCAGGGACAGGCGCTTTTAGCTACACCTTC. The encoded protein is CASSAGTGAFSYTF.

The CDR3 bases are TGTGCCAGCAGCCGACTCGGACAGGGGGGGACCGGGGAGCTGTTTTTT. The encoded protein is CASSRLGQGGTGELFF. This chain links TRBV7-9 with TRBJ2-2; 10 bases agree with TRBD1. V shed 5 bases, J shed 5 bases, and the junction held 8 bases outside the gene matches. This CDR3 has 16 residues. Per the germline V gene, CDR1 is SEHNR and CDR2 is FQNEAQ (reference sequence).

This clone was picked up a small number of times. The genes are TRBV19 and TRBJ2-1; TRBD2 might be the D (5 bases). The CDR3 runs to 16 residues. Germline V gene sequence: CDR1 LNHDA, CDR2 SQIVND (reference sequence). The germline V and J ends were trimmed by 5 bases and 0 bases, with 14 bases remaining between them. The CDR3 reads CASSEREALSYNEQFF. CDR3 DNA: TGTGCCAGTAGTGAGAGGGAAGCCCTCTCCTACAATGAGCAGTTCTTC.

This clone came up once. The gene calls are TRBV7-3 and TRBJ2-1; tentative D call: TRBD2 (6 bases). Deletions cut 2 bases from V and 8 bases from J, with 7 bases between. Per germline, CDR1 SGHTA and CDR2 FQGTGA. This CDR3 has 12 residues. CDR3: CASSLSGDEQFF. The CDR3 DNA reads TGTGCCAGCAGCTTATCGGGGGATGAGCAGTTCTTC.

The CDR3 loop reads CASSQPPSGGSYEQYF. The CDR3 nucleotides are TGCGCCAGCAGCCAACCGCCCAGCGGGGGGTCTTACGAGCAGTACTTC. The V call is TRBV4-1, the J call TRBJ2-7; 9 nucleotides line up with TRBD2. Germline V gene sequence: CDR1 MGHRA, CDR2 YSYEKL. The V gene end was trimmed by 2 bases and the J gene end by 4 bases; junction bases not matched to a gene: 9. The CDR3 sequence is 16 residues long.

V usage is TRBV28 and J usage is TRBJ2-1; TRBD1 aligns across 9 bases. CDR3 length: 15 amino acids. Trimming took 6 bases from V and 1 from J; bases not matched to a gene: 4. Germline V gene lookup returns CDR1 MDHEN and CDR2 SYDVKM. The CDR3 protein is CASRKQGASYNEQFF. CDR3 in DNA: TGTGCCAGCAGAAAACAGGGGGCATCCTACAATGAGCAGTTCTTC.

This chain links TRBV6-1 with TRBJ2-2; 13 nucleotides align to TRBD2. V was pared by 8 bases and J by 0 bases, with 6 bases of the junction left unmatched. Per germline, CDR1 MNHNS and CDR2 SASEGT. The CDR3 runs to 17 residues. This chain's CDR3 is CASRGLAGESNTGELFF. For the CDR3, the DNA is TGTGCCAGCCGTGGACTAGCGGGGGAGTCGAACACCGGGGAGCTGTTTTTT.

This clone was recorded once. The chain links TRBV6-5 to TRBJ2-2; tentatively, D is TRBD2 (6 bases). This CDR3 spans 14 amino acids. Trimming pared 5 bases from V and 1 base from J, leaving 8 bases between. The germline CDR1 and CDR2 sequences are MNHEY and SVGAGI. As DNA, the CDR3 is TGTGCCAGCAGTCGGGGAGGGAACACCGGGGAGCTGTTTTTT. Protein product: CASSRGGNTGELFF.

The rearrangement joins TRBV19 to TRBJ2-7; no clear D gene. The CDR3 spans 14 residues. The germline V gene encodes CDR1 LNHDA and CDR2 SQIVND (reference sequence). The germline V and J ends were trimmed by 3 bases and 3 bases, with 12 bases remaining between them. CDR3 DNA: TGTGCCAGTAGTATGGCCGACACCCTCTACGAGCAGTACTTC. Translation: CASSMADTLYEQYF.

The rearrangement uses TRBV7-2 and TRBJ1-1; the match to TRBD1 covers 8 bases. Germline V gene data show CDR1 as SGHTA and CDR2 as FQGNSA. With 6 bases clipped from V and 7 bases from J, the junction kept 4 bases outside the gene matches. The CDR3 is 12 residues long. The DNA for the CDR3 is TGTGCCAGCAGGCGACAGGGGAATGAAGCTTTCTTT. Encoded protein: CASRRQGNEAFF.

The rearrangement uses TRBV5-6 and TRBJ2-7; maybe TRBD1 (6 bases). V lost 5 bases and J lost 4, with 16 bases in between. There are 14 residues in the CDR3. The germline V gene encodes CDR1 SGHDT and CDR2 YYEEEE. In DNA form, the CDR3 reads TGTGCCAGCAGGGGGCAAGGGACAAAGTACGAGCAGTACTTC. Translating gives CASRGQGTKYEQYF.

The chain combines TRBV12-3 or TRBV12-4 with TRBJ2-1; D unclear. CDR3 length equals 11 residues. The V end was cut by 3 bases, the J end by 9 bases, with 6 bases between. CDR3: CASSLFGEQFF. Written as DNA, the CDR3 is TGTGCCAGCAGTTTGTTCGGTGAGCAGTTCTTC.

The chain joins TRBV19 to TRBJ2-7; 11 bases are a match to TRBD2. From germline, CDR1 is LNHDA and CDR2 SQIVND (reference sequence). The CDR3 length is 16 residues. V shed 5 bases, J shed 4 bases, and the junction held 10 bases outside the gene matches. The CDR3 is CASSSPSGGPFYEQYF. The CDR3 region has the DNA TGTGCCAGTAGTTCCCCTAGCGGGGGGCCCTTTTACGAGCAGTACTTC.

With respect to this clone: An end of the junction differs from the germline gene, which may be a read error. The chain joins TRBV2 to TRBJ1-5; maybe TRBD1 (6 bases). CDR1 SNHLY and CDR2 FYNNEI come from the germline V gene. The CDR3 sequence is 16 residues long. This CDR3 is CASCEKRGGVNQPQHF. Here the CDR3 DNA reads TGTGCCAGCTGTGAGAAAAGAGGGGGTGTCAATCAGCCCCAGCATTTT. The whole variable domain, filled in from reference TRBV2 and TRBJ1-5, reads EPEVTQTPSHQVTQMGQEVILRCVPISNHLYFYWYRQILGQKVEFLVSFYNNEISEKSEIFDDQFSVERPDGSNFTLKIRSTKLEDSAMYFCASCEKRGGVNQPQHFGDGTRLSIL.

This clone was detected only once. The chain recombines TRBV2 with TRBJ2-7; TRBD1 matches 7 bases. The V gene's germline CDR1 is SNHLY and CDR2 FYNNEI. J gave up 6 bases and V 2 bases, and 10 bases lay outside the gene matches. The CDR3 runs to 15 residues. This chain's CDR3 is CASSERPGGMSEQYF. The CDR3 DNA sequence: TGTGCCAGCAGTGAAAGGCCAGGGGGAATGAGCGAGCAGTACTTC.

The chain recombines TRBV4-3 with TRBJ2-1; 12 bases line up with TRBD1. Germline V CDR1 and CDR2: LGHNA, YSLEER. The CDR3 is 16 amino acids. V dropped 4 bases and J dropped 7; count of bases not matched to a gene: 8. The CDR3 DNA is TGCGCCAGCAGCCGGGGCGGGACAGGGGGCTGGAATGAGCAGTTCTTC. Residues: CASSRGGTGGWNEQFF.

This clone was recorded once. This chain connects TRBV18 to TRBJ1-5; 8 positions agree with TRBD1. The CDR3 is made up of 16 amino acids. With V trimmed by 0 bases and J by 4 bases, 5 bases remained unmatched. Germline CDR1 KGHSH, CDR2 LQKENI. Written as DNA, the CDR3 is TGTGCCAGCTCACCACCGGCCGACAGGGGTAATCAGCCCCAGCATTTT. Protein product: CASSPPADRGNQPQHF.

The chain has TRBV6-2 or TRBV6-3 and TRBJ2-3; the D gene is possibly TRBD2 (5 bases). This CDR3 is 15 amino acids long. Germline V gives CDR1 MNHEY, CDR2 SVGEGT. Trimming removed 4 bases at V and 6 bases at J, with 17 bases between. CDR3 bases: TGTGCCAGCAGTTCCCGACTAATGAGGGAGGATACGCAGTATTTT. It specifies CASSSRLMREDTQYF.

V gene TRBV7-8 combines with J gene TRBJ2-7; 10 bases line up with TRBD1. CDR1 and CDR2 from the germline V gene are SGHVS and FQNEAQ. Trimming cost V 7 bases and J 3 bases; bases outside gene matches: 6. This CDR3 is 14 amino acids long. The DNA of the CDR3 is TGTGCCAGCAAAGGGACAGGGGCCTTCTACGAGCAGTACTTC. Protein product: CASKGTGAFYEQYF.

The rearrangement joins TRBV21-1 to TRBJ1-2; the table names TRBD1, a call not compared with the DNA. TRBV21-1 is a pseudogene. The CDR3 loop spans 16 amino acids. The CDR3 sequence: CASSKDSAGGESGYTF. The CDR3, as DNA: TGTGCCAGCAGCAAAGACTCGGCAGGGGGCGAGTCGGGCTACACCTTC.

The J gene is TRBJ1-2, the V gene TRBV28; D uncertain. Deletions cut 3 bases from V and 5 bases from J, with 7 bases between. Germline CDR1 reads MDHEN; CDR2 reads SYDVKM. The CDR3 extends over 12 amino acids. The CDR3: CASSLAGYGYTF. CDR3 sequence (DNA): TGTGCCAGCAGTTTGGCGGGGTATGGCTACACCTTC.

The chain links TRBV6-1 to TRBJ2-3, with 9 bases that match TRBD1. Losses at the gene ends were 2 bases for V and 4 bases for J; bases not matched to a gene: 4. Looked up from germline, CDR1 is MNHNS and CDR2 is SASEGT. The CDR3 length is 15 residues. For the CDR3, the DNA is TGTGCCAGCAGTGAATACAGGGGGCGCCCAGATACGCAGTATTTT. Its translation: CASSEYRGRPDTQYF.

The chain joins TRBV6-5 to TRBJ1-6, with 8 bases lining up with TRBD1. The germline V gene has CDR1 MNHEY and CDR2 SVGAGI. The CDR3 sequence is 14 residues long. The ends lost 4 bases at V and 14 bases at J; junction bases unmatched: 10. CDR3 residues: CASSSLDRVVSLHF. DNA of the CDR3: TGTGCCAGCAGTTCGCTGGACAGGGTCGTCTCCCTCCACTTT.